The subject of this entry is one TCR beta chain. Specified time point: pretreatment peripheral blood. Repertoires were generated with immunoSEQ multiplex PCR, while TCRdb's copy carries only in-frame clones and drops some. The sample contains tens of thousands of clones, more than 75% of which appear only once. This record belongs to a study of PD-L1 blockade in urothelial cancer. In the study overall: Bladder-origin urothelial cancer in males covered about 85% of the 29 patients. Patients' histories included 0 to 3 prior chemotherapy regimens.

The sequencing used PBMCs, collected around atezolizumab (anti-PD-L1) treatment. The clonotype originates from a man in his fifties or sixties with urothelial cancer.

The chain's CDR3 is CASSFGQANTEAFF. In DNA form, the CDR3 reads TGTGCCAGCAGCTTCGGACAGGCGAACACTGAAGCTTTCTTT. This sequence joins TRBV11-3 and TRBJ1-1; 7 bases agree with TRBD1. Trimming cost V 3 bases and J 1 base; bases outside gene matches: 2. This CDR3 comprises 14 residues. CDR1 SGHNT and CDR2 YENEEA come from the germline V gene.